The 9 T cell receptor beta chains presented below share a single source sample, sequenced in a study of OX40 agonist ivuxolimab in advanced cancers. TCRdb keeps only in-frame clones here, not all; method: immunoSEQ multiplex PCR. The table shows 60,000 to 75,000 clones, with roughly 80% occurring only once. The sequences come from CD4+ or CD8+ T cells sorted from blood, collected in a trial of the OX40 agonist ivuxolimab. The receptors were sampled from an adult with an advanced solid tumor such as melanoma, head and neck, liver or kidney cancer.

The chain employs TRBV18 and TRBJ1-1, with D unclear. Per germline, CDR1 KGHSH and CDR2 LQKENI. The CDR3 has 14 residues. The germline V and J ends were trimmed by 4 bases and 1 base, with 10 bases remaining between them. CDR3 DNA sequence: TGTGCCAGCTCACTAGGACCCGCGAACACTGAAGCTTTCTTT. Translating it yields CASSLGPANTEAFF.

This clone occurred once. J is TRBJ1-5 and V is TRBV2; TRBD1 matches at 11 bases. The CDR3 length is 15 residues. Trimming removed 6 bases from V and 4 bases from J; junction bases left unmatched: 5. Germline-derived CDR1 and CDR2 are SNHLY and FYNNEI. CDR3 sequence (DNA): TGTGCCAGCAGGGGGACAGGGGGAGAAAATCAGCCCCAGCATTTT. It translates to CASRGTGGENQPQHF. Using reference TRBV2 and TRBJ1-5 for the parts outside the CDR3, the full variable domain is EPEVTQTPSHQVTQMGQEVILRCVPISNHLYFYWYRQILGQKVEFLVSFYNNEISEKSEIFDDQFSVERPDGSNFTLKIRSTKLEDSAMYFCASRGTGGENQPQHFGDGTRLSIL.

The chain combines TRBV5-4 with TRBJ2-5; the match to TRBD2 covers 8 bases. The CDR3 contains 16 residues. CDR1 and CDR2 from the germline V gene are SGHNT and YYREEE (reference sequence). Losses at the gene ends were 0 bases for V and 1 base for J; bases not matched to a gene: 5. The chain's CDR3 is CASSLAGGRIQETQYF. The CDR3 nucleotides are TGTGCCAGCAGCTTGGCGGGCGGGAGGATCCAAGAGACCCAGTACTTC.

V usage is TRBV11-3 and J usage is TRBJ2-5; possibly TRBD2 for D (6 bases). Germline V gene data show CDR1 as SGHNT and CDR2 as YENEEA. The CDR3 covers 15 residues. Trimming pared 0 bases from V and 7 bases from J, leaving 15 bases between. The CDR3 DNA reads TGTGCCAGCAGCTTAGATCGAGGAGGGTTGGGGACCCAGTACTTC. This codes for CASSLDRGGLGTQYF.

The chain has TRBV14 and TRBJ2-1; 10 bases fit TRBD2. CDR1 SGHDN and CDR2 FVKESK come from the germline V gene. With 0 bases clipped from V and 4 bases from J, the junction kept 6 bases outside the gene matches. The CDR3 sequence is 17 residues long. Here the CDR3 DNA reads TGTGCCAGCAGCCAAGAGGTGGCTAGCGGGAGTTACAATGAGCAGTTCTTC. This gives the protein CASSQEVASGSYNEQFF.

The chain recombines TRBV30 with TRBJ1-2; 9 bases match TRBD1. With 2 bases clipped from V and 6 bases from J, the junction kept 4 bases outside the gene matches. Germline V gene lookup returns CDR1 GTSNPN and CDR2 SVGIG (reference sequence). The CDR3 has 13 residues. CDR3 sequence: CAWSRDRVDGYTF. The CDR3 nucleotides read TGTGCCTGGAGTCGGGACAGGGTAGATGGCTACACCTTC.

The gene calls are TRBV19 and TRBJ1-2; D may be TRBD1 (6 bases). Germline V gene lookup returns CDR1 LNHDA and CDR2 SQIVND (reference sequence). V dropped 5 bases and J dropped 4 bases, with 23 bases sitting between them. The CDR3 loop spans 17 amino acids. For the CDR3, the DNA is TGTGCCAGTAGTCCCTTCTCGGGGGGGGCGCTGGGCTATGGCTACACCTTC. This encodes CASSPFSGGALGYGYTF.

The chain joins TRBV18 to TRBJ1-1; no definite D call. Looked up from germline, CDR1 is KGHSH and CDR2 is LQKENI. The CDR3 contains 15 residues. V lost 4 bases, J lost 1 base, and 13 bases lay in between. CDR3 loop: CASSLQEAGNTEAFF. CDR3 bases: TGTGCCAGCTCACTACAAGAGGCCGGGAACACTGAAGCTTTCTTT.

This clone was counted between two and nine times. The chain links TRBV5-5 to TRBJ2-2, with D possibly TRBD1 on 6 matching bases. The CDR3 is 17 amino acids. Trimming pared 3 bases from V and 0 bases from J, leaving 15 bases between. Germline CDR1 SGHKS, CDR2 YYEKEE (reference sequence). CDR3 in amino acids: CASSWISTGPNTGELFF. The CDR3 bases are TGTGCCAGCAGCTGGATATCGACAGGCCCGAACACCGGGGAGCTGTTTTTT.